The next 3 T cell receptor beta chains were all read from a single sample in a study of control samples from healthy donors and cancer patients. Sequencing was performed with immunoSEQ multiplex PCR; in TCRdb, only in-frame clones are kept and a portion is missing. The sample consists of approximately 100,000 clones, around 89% of them appearing once. Material for sequencing was PBMCs. The receptors come from a man aged 60-69 years with lung cancer.

The CDR3: CASSEPSGIYGYTF. The CDR3 nucleotides read TGTGCCAGCAGTGAACCCTCAGGGATCTATGGCTACACCTTC. V gene TRBV6-1 combines with J gene TRBJ1-2; D is possibly TRBD1 (5 bases). The CDR3 sequence is 14 residues long. Trimming removed 2 bases from V and 4 bases from J, with 11 bases in between. CDR1 and CDR2 from the germline V gene are MNHNS and SASEGT.

This clone appeared once. The J gene is TRBJ1-4, the V gene TRBV7-9; 7 bases line up with TRBD1. The germline V gene has CDR1 SEHNR and CDR2 FQNEAQ (reference sequence). The CDR3 has 15 residues. Trimming cost V 0 bases and J 7 bases; bases outside gene matches: 5. This CDR3 is CASSLAAGGPEKLFF. For the CDR3, the DNA is TGTGCCAGCAGCTTAGCGGCAGGGGGACCTGAAAAACTGTTTTTT. Supplemented by reference TRBV7-9 and TRBJ1-4, the full variable domain reads DTGVSQNPRHKITKRGQNVTFRCDPISEHNRLYWYRQTLGQGPEFLTYFQNEAQLEKSRLLSDRFSAERPKGSFSTLEIQRTEQGDSAMYLCASSLAAGGPEKLFFGSGTQLSVL.

The CDR3 region has the DNA TGTGCCAGCAGCTTACTCGGCACCCTGGGAGAGACCCAGTACTTC. Amino acid sequence: CASSLLGTLGETQYF. The chain uses TRBV7-7 and TRBJ2-5; D remains unclear. The CDR3 sequence is 15 residues long. Germline V gene data show CDR1 as SSHAT and CDR2 as FNYEAQ (reference sequence). Trimming removed 2 bases at V and 4 bases at J, with 14 bases between.